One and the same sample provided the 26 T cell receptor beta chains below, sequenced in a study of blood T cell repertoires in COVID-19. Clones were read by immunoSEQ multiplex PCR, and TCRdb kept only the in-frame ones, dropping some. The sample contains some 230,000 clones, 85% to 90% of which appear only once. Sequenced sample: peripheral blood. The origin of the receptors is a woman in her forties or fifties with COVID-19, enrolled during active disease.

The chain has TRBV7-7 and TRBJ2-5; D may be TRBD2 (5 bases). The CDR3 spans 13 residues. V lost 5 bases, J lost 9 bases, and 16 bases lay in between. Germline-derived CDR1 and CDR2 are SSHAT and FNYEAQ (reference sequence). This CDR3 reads CASSPTTTGAQYF. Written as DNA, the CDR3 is TGTGCCAGCAGCCCGACTACTACTGGGGCCCAGTACTTC.

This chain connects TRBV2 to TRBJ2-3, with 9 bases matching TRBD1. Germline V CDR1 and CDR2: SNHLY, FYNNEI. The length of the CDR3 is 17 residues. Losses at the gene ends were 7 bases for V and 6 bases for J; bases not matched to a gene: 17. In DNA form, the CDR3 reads TGTGCCAGCACTACAGGGGGCGCGGTGTTAGCTGTCGATACGCAGTATTTT. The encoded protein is CASTTGGAVLAVDTQYF.

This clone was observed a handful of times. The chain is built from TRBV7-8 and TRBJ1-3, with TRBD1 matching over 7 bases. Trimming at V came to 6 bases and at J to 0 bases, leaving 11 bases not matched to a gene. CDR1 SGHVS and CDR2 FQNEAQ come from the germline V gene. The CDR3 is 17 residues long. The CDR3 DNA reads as TGTGCCAGCAGAAGATCCGGGACAGCGGTCTCTGGAAACACCATATATTTT. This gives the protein CASRRSGTAVSGNTIYF.

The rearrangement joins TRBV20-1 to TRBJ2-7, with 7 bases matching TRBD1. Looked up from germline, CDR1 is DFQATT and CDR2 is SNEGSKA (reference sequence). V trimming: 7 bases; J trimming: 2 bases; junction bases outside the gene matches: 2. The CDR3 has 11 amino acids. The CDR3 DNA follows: TGCAGTGGACAGGGTACCTACGAGCAGTACTTC. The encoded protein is CSGQGTYEQYF.

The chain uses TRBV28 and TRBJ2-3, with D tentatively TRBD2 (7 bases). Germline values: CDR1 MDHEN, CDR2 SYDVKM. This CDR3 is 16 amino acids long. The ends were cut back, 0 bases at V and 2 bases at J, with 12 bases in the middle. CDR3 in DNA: TGTGCCAGCAGTTTATGGGGGGGGGCAGTCACAGATACGCAGTATTTT. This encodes CASSLWGGAVTDTQYF.

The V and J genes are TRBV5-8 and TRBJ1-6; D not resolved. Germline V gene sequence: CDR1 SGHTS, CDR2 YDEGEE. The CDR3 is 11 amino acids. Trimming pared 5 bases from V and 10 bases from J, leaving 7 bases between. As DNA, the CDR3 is TGTGCCAGCAGTCGTCTGTCACCCCTCCACTTT. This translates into CASSRLSPLHF.

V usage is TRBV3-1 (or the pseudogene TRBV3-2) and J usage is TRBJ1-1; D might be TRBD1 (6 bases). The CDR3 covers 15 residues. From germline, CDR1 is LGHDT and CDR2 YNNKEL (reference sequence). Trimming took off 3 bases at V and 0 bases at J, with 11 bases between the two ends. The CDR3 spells CASSQPGHLNTEAFF. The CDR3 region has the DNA TGTGCCAGCAGCCAGCCGGGACACCTGAACACTGAAGCTTTCTTT.

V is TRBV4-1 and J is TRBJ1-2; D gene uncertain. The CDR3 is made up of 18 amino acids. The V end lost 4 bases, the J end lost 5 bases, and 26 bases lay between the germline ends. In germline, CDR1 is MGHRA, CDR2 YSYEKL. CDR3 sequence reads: CASSRAPPVFQRPYGYTF. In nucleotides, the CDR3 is TGCGCCAGCAGCCGAGCACCCCCGGTTTTCCAGCGACCATATGGCTACACCTTC.

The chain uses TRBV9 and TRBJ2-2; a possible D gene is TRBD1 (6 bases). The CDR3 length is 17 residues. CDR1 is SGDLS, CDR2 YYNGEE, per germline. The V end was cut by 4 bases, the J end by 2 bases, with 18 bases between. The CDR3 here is CASSPGGGPGNTGELFF. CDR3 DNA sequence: TGTGCCAGCAGCCCGGGTGGGGGCCCGGGTAACACCGGGGAGCTGTTTTTT. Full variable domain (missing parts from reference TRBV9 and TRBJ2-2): DSGVTQTPKHLITATGQRVTLRCSPRSGDLSVYWYQQSLDQGLQFLIQYYNGEERAKGNILERFSAQQFPDLHSELNLSSLELGDSALYFCASSPGGGPGNTGELFFGEGSRLTVL.

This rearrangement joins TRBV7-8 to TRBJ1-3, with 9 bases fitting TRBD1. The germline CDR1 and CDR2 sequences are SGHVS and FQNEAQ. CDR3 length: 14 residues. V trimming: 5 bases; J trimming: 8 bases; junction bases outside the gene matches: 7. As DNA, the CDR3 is TGTGCCAGCAGCCTGGGACAGGGTAGGGACACCATATATTTT. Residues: CASSLGQGRDTIYF.

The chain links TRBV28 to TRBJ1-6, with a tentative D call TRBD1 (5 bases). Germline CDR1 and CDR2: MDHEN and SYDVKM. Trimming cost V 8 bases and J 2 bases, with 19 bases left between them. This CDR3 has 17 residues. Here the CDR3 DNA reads TGTGCCAGCCATAAGCAGGGAGGGATAACCTATAATTCACCCCTCCACTTT. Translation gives CASHKQGGITYNSPLHF.

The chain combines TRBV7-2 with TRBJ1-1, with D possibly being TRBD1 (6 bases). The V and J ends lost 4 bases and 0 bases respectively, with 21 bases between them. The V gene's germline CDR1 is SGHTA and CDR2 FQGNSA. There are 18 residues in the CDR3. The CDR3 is CASSSGGFTGHMNTEAFF. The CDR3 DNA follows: TGTGCCAGCAGCTCCGGTGGGTTTACAGGGCATATGAACACTGAAGCTTTCTTT.

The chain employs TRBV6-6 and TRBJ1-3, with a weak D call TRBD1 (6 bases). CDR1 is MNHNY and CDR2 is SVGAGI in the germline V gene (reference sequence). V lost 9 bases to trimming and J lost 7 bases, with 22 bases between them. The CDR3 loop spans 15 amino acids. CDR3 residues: CASSFGGRMENTIYF. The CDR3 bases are TGTGCCAGTTCCTTCGGGGGGCGGATGGAGAACACCATATATTTT.

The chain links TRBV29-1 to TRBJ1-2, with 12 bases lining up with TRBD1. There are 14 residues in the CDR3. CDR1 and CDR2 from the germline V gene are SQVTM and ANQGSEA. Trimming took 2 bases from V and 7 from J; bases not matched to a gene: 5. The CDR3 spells CSVEPGQGAGGYTF. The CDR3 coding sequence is TGCAGCGTTGAACCGGGACAGGGGGCAGGTGGCTACACCTTC. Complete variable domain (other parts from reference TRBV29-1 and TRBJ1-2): SAVISQKPSRDICQRGTSLTIQCQVDSQVTMMFWYRQQPGQSLTLIATANQGSEATYESGFVIDKFPISRPNLTFSTLTVSNMSPEDSSIYLCSVEPGQGAGGYTFGSGTRLTVV.

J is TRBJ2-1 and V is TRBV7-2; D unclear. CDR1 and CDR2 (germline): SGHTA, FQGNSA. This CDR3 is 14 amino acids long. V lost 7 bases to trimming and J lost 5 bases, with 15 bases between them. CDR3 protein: CASIPGFRNNEQFF. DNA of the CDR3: TGTGCCAGCATCCCCGGGTTTAGAAACAATGAGCAGTTCTTC.

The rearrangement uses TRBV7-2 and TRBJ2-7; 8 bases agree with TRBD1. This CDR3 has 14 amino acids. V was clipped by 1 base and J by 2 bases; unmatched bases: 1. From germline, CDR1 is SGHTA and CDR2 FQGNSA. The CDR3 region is CASSLGTGPYEQYF. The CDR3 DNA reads TGTGCCAGCAGCTTAGGGACAGGGCCCTACGAGCAGTACTTC.

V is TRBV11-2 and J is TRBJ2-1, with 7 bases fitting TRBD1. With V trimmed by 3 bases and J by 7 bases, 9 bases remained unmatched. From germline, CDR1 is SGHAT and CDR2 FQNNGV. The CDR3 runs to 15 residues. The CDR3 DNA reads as TGTGCCAGCAGCTTGGGCCGCTTACAGGGGAATGAGCAGTTCTTC. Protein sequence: CASSLGRLQGNEQFF.

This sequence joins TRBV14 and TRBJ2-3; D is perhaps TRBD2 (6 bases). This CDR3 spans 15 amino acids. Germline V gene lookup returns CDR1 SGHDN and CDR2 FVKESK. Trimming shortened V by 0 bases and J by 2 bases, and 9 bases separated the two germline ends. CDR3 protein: CASSQDVLATDTQYF. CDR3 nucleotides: TGTGCCAGCAGCCAAGATGTACTAGCCACAGATACGCAGTATTTT. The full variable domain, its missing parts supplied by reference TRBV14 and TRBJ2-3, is EAGVTQFPSHSVIEKGQTVTLRCDPISGHDNLYWYRRVMGKEIKFLLHFVKESKQDESGMPNNRFLAERTGGTYSTLKVQPAELEDSGVYFCASSQDVLATDTQYFGPGTRLTVL.

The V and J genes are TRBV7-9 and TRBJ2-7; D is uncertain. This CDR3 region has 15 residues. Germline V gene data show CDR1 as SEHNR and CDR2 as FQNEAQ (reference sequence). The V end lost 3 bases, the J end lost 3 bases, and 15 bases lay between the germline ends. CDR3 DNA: TGTGCCAGCAGCTTCGATCGAATGTTCAGCTACGAGCAGTACTTC. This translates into CASSFDRMFSYEQYF.

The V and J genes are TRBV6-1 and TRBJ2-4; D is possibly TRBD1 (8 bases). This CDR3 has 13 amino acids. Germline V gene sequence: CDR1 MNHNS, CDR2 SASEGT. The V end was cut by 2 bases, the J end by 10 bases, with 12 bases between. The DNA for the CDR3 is TGTGCCAGCAGTGAAAACAGGGGGGGGATTCAGTACTTC. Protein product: CASSENRGGIQYF.

The CDR3 coding sequence is TGTGCCAGCAGCTTAGTGGACACCCAAATGCCCCAGCATTTT. Its translation: CASSLVDTQMPQHF. This sequence joins TRBV7-9 and TRBJ1-5; maybe TRBD1 (5 bases). CDR1 SEHNR and CDR2 FQNEAQ come from the germline V gene (reference sequence). The CDR3 is 14 amino acids. Trimming removed 1 base from V and 9 bases from J, with 13 bases in between. The full variable domain, in which reference TRBV7-9 and TRBJ1-5 provide the parts outside the CDR3, is DTGVSQNPRHKITKRGQNVTFRCDPISEHNRLYWYRQTLGQGPEFLTYFQNEAQLEKSRLLSDRFSAERPKGSFSTLEIQRTEQGDSAMYLCASSLVDTQMPQHFGDGTRLSIL.

Written as DNA, the CDR3 is TGTGCCAGTAAACAGGGGGCTTACAATGAGCAGTTCTTC. As protein: CASKQGAYNEQFF. This sequence joins TRBV19 and TRBJ2-1; 9 bases are a match to TRBD1. V lost 7 bases, J lost 4 bases, and 2 bases stayed unmatched. The CDR3 is made up of 13 amino acids. The germline CDR1 and CDR2 sequences are LNHDA and SQIVND (reference sequence).

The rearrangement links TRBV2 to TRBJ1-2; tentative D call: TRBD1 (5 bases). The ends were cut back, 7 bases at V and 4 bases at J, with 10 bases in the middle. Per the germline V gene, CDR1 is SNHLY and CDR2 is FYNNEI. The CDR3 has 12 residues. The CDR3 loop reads CASNADTYGYTF. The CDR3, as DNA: TGTGCCAGCAACGCGGACACCTATGGCTACACCTTC.

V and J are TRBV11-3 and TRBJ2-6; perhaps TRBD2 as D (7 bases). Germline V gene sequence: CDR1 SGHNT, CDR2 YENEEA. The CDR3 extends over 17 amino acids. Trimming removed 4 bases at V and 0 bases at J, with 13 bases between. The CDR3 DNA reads TGTGCCAGCAGCTCCTTGCGGGGGCCCTCTGGGGCCAACGTCCTGACTTTC. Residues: CASSSLRGPSGANVLTF.

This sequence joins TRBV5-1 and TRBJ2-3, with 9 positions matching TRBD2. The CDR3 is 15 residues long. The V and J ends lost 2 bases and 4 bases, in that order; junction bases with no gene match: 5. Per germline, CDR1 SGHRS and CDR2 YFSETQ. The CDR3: CASSFGTSHADTQYF. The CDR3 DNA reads TGCGCCAGCAGCTTCGGGACTAGCCATGCAGATACGCAGTATTTT.

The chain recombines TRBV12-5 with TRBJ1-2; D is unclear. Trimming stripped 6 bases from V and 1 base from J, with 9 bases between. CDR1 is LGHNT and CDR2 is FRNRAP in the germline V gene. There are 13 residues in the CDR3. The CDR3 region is CASGLTFNYGYTF. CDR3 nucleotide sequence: TGTGCTAGTGGGTTGACTTTTAACTATGGCTACACCTTC.